The source of this T cell receptor (beta chain) is a study of blood T cell repertoires in COVID-19. Study-level information: The United States, Italy and Spain provided the acute and convalescent COVID-19 samples. From T cells, B-cell-depleted T cells, or PBMCs came the material, which was cDNA or gDNA.

Authors' processing steps: Reference gene primer amplification in the assay estimated nucleated cell counts. Only in-frame clones appear in the TCRdb table, and some are missing; sequencing was by immunoSEQ multiplex PCR. D and trimming were read from the DNA, whereas the V and J calls and clone size are those reported in that table. In the table there are tens of thousands of clones, about 79% of which are singletons. Germline assignment: CDR1 MDHEN and CDR2 SYDVKM. The ends were cut back, 7 bases at V and 3 bases at J, with 16 bases in the middle. The CDR3 has 16 amino acids. The chain employs TRBV28 and TRBJ1-6; perhaps TRBD1 as D (5 bases). The sequence was obtained from a man in his sixties with acute or convalescent COVID-19. The sample taken for sequencing was peripheral blood. CDR3 amino acids: CASTLQPDNYNSPLHF. In nucleotides, the CDR3 is TGTGCCAGCACCTTACAACCGGACAACTATAATTCACCCCTCCACTTT.